A selection of T cell receptor beta chains follows, all from one sample in a study of control samples from healthy donors and cancer patients. Only in-frame clones appear in the TCRdb table, and some are missing; sequencing was by immunoSEQ multiplex PCR. The repertoire has 97,000 or so clones, 92% of them found once; the top ten carry roughly 2.5%. The specimen sequenced was blood. The receptors were sampled from a woman aged 18-35 years in good health. CDR3s include the opening cysteine and the closing phenylalanine or tryptophan. The D gene is left open where the match is weak. Size is omitted from some rows. Given values are once, few, many or a class for expanded clones.

clone_size d_call j_call v_call cdr3_aa cdr3_nt
. TRBD1 TRBJ1-5 TRBV7-8 CASSIRQGPNQPQHF TGTGCCAGCAGCATCCGACAGGGTCCAAATCAGCCCCAGCATTTT
. . TRBJ1-5 TRBV19 CASRPDGSNQPQHF TGTGCCAGTAGACCTGACGGTAGCAATCAGCCCCAGCATTTT
. . TRBJ2-2 TRBV5-1 CASSLASQVGKGTGELFF TGCGCCAGCAGCTTGGCAAGTCAAGTCGGGAAGGGCACCGGGGAGCTGTTTTTT
once TRBD2 TRBJ2-7 TRBV5-1 CASRPGLAGPYEQYF TGCGCCAGCCGCCCGGGACTAGCGGGTCCCTACGAGCAGTACTTC
. TRBD2 TRBJ2-1 TRBV25-1 CASSSGGAKNEQFF TGTGCCAGCAGTAGCGGGGGGGCGAAGAATGAGCAGTTCTTC
. . TRBJ2-3 TRBV3-1/TRBV3-2 CASSQGQGGRLTTDTQYF TGTGCCAGCAGCCAGGGCCAAGGTGGGAGGTTGACCACAGATACGCAGTATTTT
. TRBD1 TRBJ1-5 TRBV2 CASRRQGPNSNQPQHF TGTGCCAGCAGAAGACAGGGACCTAATAGCAATCAGCCCCAGCATTTT
. . TRBJ2-7 TRBV12-3/TRBV12-4 CASSPLTGYEQYF TGTGCCAGCAGTCCCTTGACCGGGTACGAGCAGTACTTC
. TRBD1 TRBJ1-5 TRBV5-1 CASSLGDRNQPQHF TGCGCCAGCAGCTTGGGGGACAGGAATCAGCCCCAGCATTTT
. . TRBJ1-5 TRBV11-3 CASSFRGDQPQHF TGTGCCAGCAGCTTTCGGGGGGATCAGCCCCAGCATTTT
. TRBD2 TRBJ2-1 TRBV7-8 CASSLFGTSGVYNEQFF TGTGCCAGCAGCTTATTCGGGACTAGCGGGGTATACAATGAGCAGTTCTTC
. . TRBJ1-2 TRBV2 CASSERGPPGANYGYTF TGTGCCAGCAGTGAGAGAGGCCCGCCAGGAGCTAACTATGGCTACACCTTC
. TRBD2 TRBJ2-5 TRBV11-2 CASSIRTSEKETQYF TGTGCCAGCAGCATTAGGACTAGCGAAAAAGAGACCCAGTACTTC
. TRBD1 TRBJ1-5 TRBV6-5 CASRLTGDQPQHF TGTGCCAGCCGACTGACAGGGGATCAGCCCCAGCATTTT
. . TRBJ2-5 TRBV28 CASSSGGTETQYF TGTGCCAGCAGTTCCGGGGGCACAGAGACCCAGTACTTC
. . TRBJ1-6 TRBV6-5 CASSYFVGPGNSPLHF TGTGCCAGCAGTTACTTTGTGGGACCGGGCAATTCACCCCTCCACTTT
. . TRBJ2-3 TRBV5-6 CASSLGAASTDTQYF TGTGCCAGCAGCTTGGGGGCAGCGAGCACAGATACGCAGTATTTT
. . TRBJ2-1 TRBV27 CASSLLSPMGGAYNEQFF TGTGCCAGCAGTTTATTGTCCCCCATGGGGGGCGCCTACAATGAGCAGTTCTTC
. TRBD1 TRBJ2-2 TRBV5-1 CASSLKGATNTGELFF TGCGCCAGCAGCTTGAAGGGGGCTACGAACACCGGGGAGCTGTTTTTT
once TRBD2 TRBJ2-3 TRBV7-3 CASSHMTSGNTDTQYF TGTGCCAGCAGCCATATGACTAGCGGTAATACAGATACGCAGTATTTT
. . TRBJ2-7 TRBV9 CASSVGSGSYEQYF TGTGCCAGCAGCGTGGGTTCTGGCTCCTACGAGCAGTACTTC
. . TRBJ1-1 TRBV6-5 CASRRIGMNTEAFF TGTGCCAGCCGACGAATTGGGATGAACACTGAAGCTTTCTTT
. . TRBJ2-1 TRBV7-9 CASSLGQKGEQFF TGTGCCAGCAGCTTAGGACAAAAGGGTGAGCAGTTCTTC
. . TRBJ2-1 TRBV28 CASTLGNEQFF TGTGCCAGCACCTTAGGGAATGAGCAGTTCTTC
. . TRBJ1-4 TRBV5-1 CASSLGGPGRELFF TGCGCCAGCAGCTTGGGGGGACCGGGTAGGGAACTGTTTTTT
. . TRBJ1-4 TRBV5-1 CASSLTRRSTATNEKLFF TGCGCCAGCAGCCTCACCCGCAGGTCGACCGCTACTAATGAAAAACTGTTTTTT
. . TRBJ1-2 TRBV2 CASSNYGYTF TGTGCCAGCAGTAACTATGGCTACACCTTC
. . TRBJ1-1 TRBV30 CAWNLGSTEAFF TGTGCCTGGAACTTGGGGAGCACTGAAGCTTTCTTT
. . TRBJ2-1 TRBV5-1 CASSLSVGWEQFF TGCGCCAGCAGCTTGAGTGTGGGATGGGAGCAGTTCTTC
. . TRBJ1-2 TRBV6-5 CASRGMSYGYTF TGTGCCAGCAGGGGGATGAGCTATGGCTACACCTTC
. . TRBJ1-2 TRBV20-1 CSARESYGYTF TGCAGTGCTAGAGAGAGTTATGGCTACACCTTC
. . TRBJ2-5 TRBV10-2 CASSESAKTETQYF TGCGCCAGCAGTGAGTCGGCCAAGACGGAGACCCAGTACTTC
. . TRBJ2-3 TRBV10-3 CAISMRQSTDTQYF TGTGCCATCAGTATGAGGCAGAGCACAGATACGCAGTATTTT
. TRBD1 TRBJ1-5 TRBV27 CASSLEGGLGQPQHF TGTGCCAGCAGTTTAGAAGGGGGCCTCGGGCAGCCCCAGCATTTT
. . TRBJ1-3 TRBV28 CASSPVGTGNTIYF TGTGCCAGCAGCCCCGTGGGCACGGGAAACACCATATATTTT
. . TRBJ1-4 TRBV23-1 CASSLTGRPNEKLFF TGCGCCAGCAGTCTGACGGGCAGGCCTAATGAAAAACTGTTTTTT
. TRBD1 TRBJ2-7 TRBV25-1 CASSDERDRPSYEQYF TGTGCCAGCAGTGATGAACGGGACAGACCTTCCTACGAGCAGTACTTC
. . TRBJ2-3 TRBV27 CASSWPTHTDTQYF TGTGCCAGCAGTTGGCCGACCCACACAGATACGCAGTATTTT
. TRBD2 TRBJ2-5 TRBV5-1 CASSMTGGGETQYF TGCGCCAGCAGCATGACGGGGGGAGGCGAGACCCAGTACTTC
. TRBD1 TRBJ1-3 TRBV16 CASSQSGQGGNTIYF TGTGCCAGCAGCCAATCGGGACAGGGAGGAAACACCATATATTTT
. TRBD1 TRBJ1-2 TRBV5-6 CASSSRIFTGQGHGYTF TGTGCCAGCAGCTCACGGATTTTTACTGGACAGGGCCATGGCTACACCTTC
. TRBD2 TRBJ2-5 TRBV15 CATSNPSGSETQYF TGTGCCACCAGCAATCCGAGCGGGAGTGAGACCCAGTACTTC
. . TRBJ1-5 TRBV3-1/TRBV3-2 CASSQSTDRTHQPQHF TGTGCCAGCAGCCAATCTACCGACAGGACCCATCAGCCCCAGCATTTT
. . TRBJ2-3 TRBV30 CAWRNKPTDTQYF TGTGCCTGGAGAAACAAACCCACAGATACGCAGTATTTT
. . TRBJ2-7 TRBV7-2 CASSLARITYEQYF TGTGCCAGCAGCTTAGCGAGGATAACCTACGAGCAGTACTTC
once TRBD2 TRBJ2-1 TRBV11-3 CASSLGSTSGGRNEQFF TGTGCCAGCAGCTTAGGCAGCACTAGCGGGGGGCGCAATGAGCAGTTCTTC
. . TRBJ2-7 TRBV10-2 CASSDYEQYF TGCGCCAGCAGTGATTACGAGCAGTACTTC